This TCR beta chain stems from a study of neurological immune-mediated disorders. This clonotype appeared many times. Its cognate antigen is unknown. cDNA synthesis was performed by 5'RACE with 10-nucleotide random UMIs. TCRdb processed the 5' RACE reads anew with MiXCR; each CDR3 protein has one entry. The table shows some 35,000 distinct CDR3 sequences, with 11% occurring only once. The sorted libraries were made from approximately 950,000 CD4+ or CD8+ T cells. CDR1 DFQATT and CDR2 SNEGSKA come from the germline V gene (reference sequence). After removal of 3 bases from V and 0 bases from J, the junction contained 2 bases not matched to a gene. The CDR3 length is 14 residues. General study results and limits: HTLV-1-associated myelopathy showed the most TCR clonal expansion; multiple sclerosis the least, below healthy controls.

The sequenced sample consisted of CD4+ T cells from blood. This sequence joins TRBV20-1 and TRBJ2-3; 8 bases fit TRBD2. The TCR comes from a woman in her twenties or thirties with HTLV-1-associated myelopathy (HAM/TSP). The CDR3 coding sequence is TGCAGTGCTAGCGTAGCGGGGAGCACAGATACGCAGTATTTT. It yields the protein CSASVAGSTDTQYF.